These 20 T cell receptor beta chains were all obtained from the same sample, sequenced in a study of blood T cell repertoires in COVID-19. The data were produced by immunoSEQ multiplex PCR, yet TCRdb's version contains in-frame clones alone and is incomplete. The sample lists just over 150,000 clones, roughly 80% occurring once. Sequencing was done on a sample of peripheral blood. Source of these receptors: a woman between 40 and 50 years old with COVID-19, enrolled during active disease.

The rearrangement uses TRBV6-1 and TRBJ2-2; D perhaps matches TRBD1 (5 bases). Germline CDR1 is MNHNS and CDR2 is SASEGT. V was pared by 2 bases and J by 9 bases, with 25 bases between. The CDR3 loop spans 18 amino acids. Here the CDR3 reads CASSEYGRVPTGGRELFF. The DNA of the CDR3 is TGTGCCAGCAGTGAATACGGCAGGGTTCCCACGGGTGGCCGGGAGCTGTTTTTT.

In its sample, this clone was seen a few times. V usage is TRBV6-5 and J usage is TRBJ1-2; D unresolved. CDR1 is MNHEY and CDR2 is SVGAGI in the germline V gene. This CDR3 is 11 amino acids long. V was cut by 10 bases and J by 2 bases, with 8 bases left in between. The DNA of the CDR3 is TGTGCCACGACACAAAACTATGGCTACACCTTC. Protein product: CATTQNYGYTF.

The chain recombines TRBV7-8 with TRBJ2-5, with TRBD2 matching over 9 bases. In germline, CDR1 is SGHVS, CDR2 FQNEAQ. This CDR3 region has 15 residues. Unmatched junction bases numbered 4, after V lost 5 bases and J lost 0 bases. Here the CDR3 DNA reads TGTGCCAGCAGCCCCCGACTAGCGGACCAAGAGACCCAGTACTTC. Amino acid sequence: CASSPRLADQETQYF.

The table lists this clone with a few counts. DNA for the CDR3: TGCAGCGCTAAGACGGGGTACACTGAAGCTTTCTTT. It translates to CSAKTGYTEAFF. The chain is built from TRBV29-1 and TRBJ1-1; no clear D gene. Trimming stripped 7 bases from V and 3 bases from J, with 12 bases between. This CDR3 is 12 amino acids long. Per germline, CDR1 SQVTM and CDR2 ANQGSEA.

This clone appeared a few times. The J gene is TRBJ1-4, the V gene TRBV27; D remains ambiguous. Trimming took 4 bases from V and 0 from J, leaving 12 bases between them. CDR3 length: 16 residues. Germline V gives CDR1 MNHEY, CDR2 SMNVEV (reference sequence). Here the CDR3 reads CASSSLGAATNEKLFF. Written as DNA, the CDR3 is TGTGCCAGCAGTTCCCTAGGTGCCGCAACTAATGAAAAACTGTTTTTT.

The rearrangement uses TRBV5-5 and TRBJ1-6; D not resolved. V was shortened by 3 bases and J by 0 bases, with 10 bases between the two germline ends. The CDR3 loop spans 16 amino acids. CDR1 and CDR2 (germline): SGHKS, YYEKEE (reference sequence). CDR3 coding DNA: TGTGCCAGCAGCTCTCAGATCAGCTCCTATAATTCACCCCTCCACTTT. Its protein product is CASSSQISSYNSPLHF.

This chain uses TRBV18 with TRBJ1-5; possible D gene TRBD1, 5 bases. The germline V gene encodes CDR1 KGHSH and CDR2 LQKENI. V was shortened by 2 bases and J by 1 base, with 9 bases between the two germline ends. The CDR3 has 15 amino acids. CDR3 bases: TGTGCCAGCTCACCAAACCGGGGGAGCAATCAGCCCCAGCATTTT. Translating gives CASSPNRGSNQPQHF. The full variable domain, its missing parts supplied by reference TRBV18 and TRBJ1-5, is NAGVMQNPRHLVRRRGQEARLRCSPMKGHSHVYWYRQLPEEGLKFMVYLQKENIIDESGMPKERFSAEFPKEGPSILRIQQVVRGDSAAYFCASSPNRGSNQPQHFGDGTRLSIL.

To note about this clone: The same CDR3 arises from other DNA sequences in this sample as well. The V call is TRBV19, the J call TRBJ2-7; the match to TRBD2 covers 10 bases. V shed 5 bases and J 1 base; nucleotides not matched to a gene: 2. Germline V gives CDR1 LNHDA, CDR2 SQIVND (reference sequence). The CDR3 runs 14 residues. Written as DNA, the CDR3 is TGTGCCAGTAGTGCTAGCGGGAGTTCCTACGAGCAGTACTTC. It specifies CASSASGSSYEQYF.

Comments on this clone: At the DNA level, this CDR3 is encoded by other sequences in the same sample as well. The chain combines TRBV27 with TRBJ2-7, with TRBD1 as a possible D gene (6 bases). CDR1 MNHEY and CDR2 SMNVEV come from the germline V gene (reference sequence). With 0 bases removed from V and 4 bases from J, the gap between germline ends came to 16 bases. This CDR3 has 16 residues. The DNA for the CDR3 is TGTGCCAGCAGTTTATCGTACGGGCAGGGGTGGTACGAGCAGTACTTC. Residues: CASSLSYGQGWYEQYF.

This rearrangement joins TRBV3-1 (or the pseudogene TRBV3-2) to TRBJ2-5; D unresolved. V gave up 4 bases and J gave up 3 bases, with 12 bases separating them. CDR3 length: 14 residues. The germline gives CDR1 LGHDT, CDR2 YNNKEL (reference sequence). CDR3 sequence reads: CASSPIMSKETQYF. In DNA, the CDR3 is TGTGCCAGCAGCCCTATAATGAGTAAAGAGACCCAGTACTTC.

The chain combines TRBV6-5 with TRBJ1-3, with 7 bases identical to TRBD1. The CDR3 spans 14 residues. Germline CDR1 is MNHEY and CDR2 is SVGAGI. After removal of 11 bases from V and 3 bases from J, the junction contained 10 bases not matched to a gene. CDR3 coding DNA: TGTGCCGTCACCGGGACAGTGGTTGGAAACACCATATATTTT. It specifies CAVTGTVVGNTIYF.

This clone has a single count. This chain joins TRBV19 and TRBJ1-1; 7 bases map to TRBD1. The CDR3 extends over 14 amino acids. V lost 4 bases, J lost 2 bases, and 4 bases stayed unmatched. Germline V gene sequence: CDR1 LNHDA, CDR2 SQIVND (reference sequence). In nucleotides, the CDR3 is TGTGCCAGTAGTAGGGGGACAGCCAACACTGAAGCTTTCTTT. Protein product: CASSRGTANTEAFF.

The V gene is TRBV5-4, the J gene TRBJ2-6, with 7 positions matching TRBD1. The CDR3 consists of 18 residues. Germline V gives CDR1 SGHNT, CDR2 YYREEE (reference sequence). The trim removed 4 bases at V and 0 bases at J, leaving 10 bases unmatched. For the CDR3, the DNA is TGTGCCAGCAGCGGAGCCGGGACAGCCTTCTCTGGGGCCAACGTCCTGACTTTC. Its translation is CASSGAGTAFSGANVLTF.

The CDR3 here is CAWRGRWASANGYTF. In nucleotides, the CDR3 is TGTGCCTGGAGGGGGCGATGGGCGAGCGCTAATGGCTACACCTTC. The chain employs TRBV30 and TRBJ1-2, with D possibly matching TRBD1 (5 bases). V lost 3 bases and J lost 6, with 20 bases in between. From germline, CDR1 is GTSNPN and CDR2 SVGIG (reference sequence). The CDR3 loop spans 15 amino acids.

This chain links TRBV12-3 or TRBV12-4 with TRBJ1-2; tentative D call: TRBD1 (5 bases). The CDR3 is 13 amino acids. Trimming removed 5 bases at V and 7 bases at J, with 14 bases between. The DNA of the CDR3 is TGTGCCAGCAGTCTGGGGGAGGGTTTTGGCTACACCTTC. This translates into CASSLGEGFGYTF.

Only one count was recorded for this clone. The rearrangement joins TRBV5-4 to TRBJ1-5, with TRBD1 matching 9 bases. There are 14 residues in the CDR3. Per the germline V gene, CDR1 is SGHNT and CDR2 is YYREEE (reference sequence). The V gene end was trimmed by 4 bases and the J gene end by 3 bases; junction bases not matched to a gene: 2. The CDR3 coding sequence is TGTGCCAGCAGCACAGGGGGCTTCAATCAGCCCCAGCATTTT. As protein: CASSTGGFNQPQHF.

The chain recombines TRBV28 with TRBJ1-5; D call uncertain. Germline V gene data show CDR1 as MDHEN and CDR2 as SYDVKM. Trimming removed 2 bases at V and 3 bases at J, with 11 bases between. This CDR3 has 15 amino acids. In DNA, the CDR3 is TGTGCCAGCAGTTTACCCGGGTCCAACAATCAGCCCCAGCATTTT. Translation gives CASSLPGSNNQPQHF.

V and J are TRBV19 and TRBJ2-3; D perhaps matches TRBD2 (6 bases). CDR3 length: 16 residues. Germline assignment: CDR1 LNHDA and CDR2 SQIVND (reference sequence). The V gene lost 4 bases and the J gene lost 2 bases, with 16 bases spanning the gap. CDR3 protein: CASSTWGTGPTDTQYF. CDR3 DNA: TGTGCCAGTAGTACCTGGGGGACTGGACCCACAGATACGCAGTATTTT.

This clone was picked up one time. The rearrangement uses TRBV27 and TRBJ2-2; D might be TRBD2 (5 bases). The CDR3 totals 13 residues. CDR1 and CDR2 (germline): MNHEY, SMNVEV (reference sequence). The ends were cut back, 6 bases at V and 5 bases at J, with 10 bases in the middle. The CDR3 nucleotides are TGTGCCAGCAGGTGGGGAGCTACCGGGGAGCTGTTTTTT. Its protein is CASRWGATGELFF.

The gene calls are TRBV10-1 and TRBJ1-5; TRBD1 is a possible D gene (5 bases). The CDR3 is 14 amino acids. Trimming removed 8 bases at V and 3 bases at J, with 14 bases between. The germline gives CDR1 WNHNN, CDR2 SYGVQD (reference sequence). The DNA for the CDR3 is TGCGCCAGCCCACCGTGGGGCATCAATCAGCCCCAGCATTTT. It encodes CASPPWGINQPQHF.